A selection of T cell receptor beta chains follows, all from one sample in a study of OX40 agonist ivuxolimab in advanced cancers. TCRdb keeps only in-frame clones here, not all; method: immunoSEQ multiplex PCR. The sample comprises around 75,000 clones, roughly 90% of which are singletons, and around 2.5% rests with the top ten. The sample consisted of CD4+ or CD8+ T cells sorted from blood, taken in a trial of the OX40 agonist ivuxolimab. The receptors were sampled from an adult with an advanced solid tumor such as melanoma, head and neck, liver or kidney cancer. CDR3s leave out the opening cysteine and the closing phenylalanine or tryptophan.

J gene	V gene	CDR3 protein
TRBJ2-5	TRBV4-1	ASSQLTSSEGETQY
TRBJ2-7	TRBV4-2	ASSQEWGGYYEQY
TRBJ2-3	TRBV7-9	ASSRDRSTDTQY
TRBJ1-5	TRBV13	ASSSFTGGRENQPQH
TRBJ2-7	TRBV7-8	ASSLQGSRYEQY
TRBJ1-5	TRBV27	ASSRDTYNQPQH
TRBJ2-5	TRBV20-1	SAVRAETQY
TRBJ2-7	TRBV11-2	ASGTADEQY
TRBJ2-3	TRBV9	ASSNGRLAGATDTQY
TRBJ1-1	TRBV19	ASIQGVMANTEAF
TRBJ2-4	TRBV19	ASSILRGGKNIQY
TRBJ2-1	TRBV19	ASSSHRGQIVNEQF
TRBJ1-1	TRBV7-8	ASSLAGRAANTEAF
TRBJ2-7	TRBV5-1	ASSEGLAGYEQY
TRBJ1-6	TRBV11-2	ASSPGRDRGLYSPLH
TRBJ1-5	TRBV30	AWSLPGQGNQPQH
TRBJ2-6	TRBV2	ASSGRPYRYSRANVLT
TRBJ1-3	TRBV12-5	ASGLVGSNTIY
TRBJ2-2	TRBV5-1	ASSAGIPSAGELF
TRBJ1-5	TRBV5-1	ASSGGEHNQPQH
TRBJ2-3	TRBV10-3	AISESAGTSDTQY
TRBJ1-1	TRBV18	ASSRGRTAEAF
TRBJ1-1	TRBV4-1	ASSQPQGLTEAF
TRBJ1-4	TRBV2	ASSDGNRVYEKLF
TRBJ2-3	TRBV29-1	SVEAPGTADTQY
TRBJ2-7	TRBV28	ASSSGTAWEQY
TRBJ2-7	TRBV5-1	ASSLVSGVYEQY
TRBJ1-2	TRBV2	ASSVRGTVFRSGGYT
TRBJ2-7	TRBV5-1	ASSLWRGGSYEQY
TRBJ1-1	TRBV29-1	SVGRTGGNTEAF
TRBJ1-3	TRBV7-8	ASSFKGSGNTIY
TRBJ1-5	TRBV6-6	ASSPGGGSNQPQH
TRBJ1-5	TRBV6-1	ASSEDVGARQPQH
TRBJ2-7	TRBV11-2	ASSPNVYGRDEQY
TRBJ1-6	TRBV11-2	ASSLLDRGPGTPLH
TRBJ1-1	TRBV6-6	ASSTGPIGAF
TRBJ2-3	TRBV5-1	ASSPGLEGHTQY
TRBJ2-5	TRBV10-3	AIRGGESETQY
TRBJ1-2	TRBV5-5	ASSVRDRGYGYT
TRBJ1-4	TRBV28	ASSGGKGATNEKLF
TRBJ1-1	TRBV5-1	ASSIDRDTEAF
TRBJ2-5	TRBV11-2	ASSPRLAGSGETQY
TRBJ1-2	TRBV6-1	ASIGGGVPGYT
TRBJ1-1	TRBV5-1	ASSPGEGAKTLTEAF
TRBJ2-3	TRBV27	ASRGLTDTQY
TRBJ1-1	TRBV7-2	ASSLAWSREAF
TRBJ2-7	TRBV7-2	ASSGTSLREQY
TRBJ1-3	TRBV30	AWSGAWSSGNTIY
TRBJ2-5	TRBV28	ASTRGTGRQETQY
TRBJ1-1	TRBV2	ASSRQGTNTEAF
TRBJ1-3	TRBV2	ASSTSLDSIAIY
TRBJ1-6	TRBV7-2	ASSPLDRGFNSPLH
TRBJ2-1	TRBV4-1	ASSRPGLGPSEQF
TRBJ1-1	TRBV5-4	ASSPYTGGNTEAF
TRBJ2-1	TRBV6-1	ASRRPQGPEQF
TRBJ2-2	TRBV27	ASSFKGLAIGELF
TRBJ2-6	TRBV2	ASSPTGALPSGANVLT